Listed below are T cell receptor beta chains from one sample, sequenced in a study of Graves' ophthalmopathy and Graves' hyperthyroidism. TCRdb re-analysed the multiplex PCR reads in MiXCR, keeping a single row per CDR3 protein. Among 580,000 or so distinct CDR3 sequences, under 40% were seen once, and the ten largest hold 4% to 5%. Sequencing was carried out using peripheral blood or thyroid tissue (not recorded which). These receptors came from an adult man with Graves' hyperthyroidism. Each CDR3 is given with its conserved first and last residue. The order of the fields is D gene, V gene, clone size, J gene, CDR3 protein, CDR3 DNA. The D gene is left open where the match is weak. Where a row states a size, it is once, few, many or the class of an expanded clone; other rows omit it.

D: NA; V: TRBV7-2; size: NA; J: TRBJ1-4; CDR3: CASSPRRVGSNEKLFF; DNA: TGTGCCAGCAGCCCCCGACGCGTTGGTTCTAATGAAAAACTGTTTTTT
D: TRBD1; V: TRBV10-3; size: NA; J: TRBJ1-1; CDR3: CAISVSGTGNTEAFF; DNA: TGTGCCATCAGTGTTTCCGGGACAGGGAACACTGAAGCTTTCTTT
D: NA; V: TRBV29-1; size: NA; J: TRBJ2-3; CDR3: CRFGGASTDTQYF; DNA: TGCAGATTTGGCGGGGCTAGCACAGATACGCAGTATTTT
D: TRBD1; V: TRBV24-1; size: NA; J: TRBJ2-7; CDR3: CASSPFQGAGYEQYF; DNA: TGTGCCAGCAGTCCGTTCCAGGGGGCGGGCTACGAGCAGTACTTC
D: TRBD2; V: TRBV7-2; size: many; J: TRBJ2-5; CDR3: CASSLFGLASPEETQYF; DNA: TGTGCCAGCAGCTTGTTTGGACTAGCGTCCCCTGAGGAGACCCAGTACTTC
D: NA; V: TRBV12-3/TRBV12-4; size: once; J: TRBJ1-5; CDR3: CASSLGGNRPQHF; DNA: TGTGCCAGCAGTTTAGGGGGAAATCGGCCCCAGCATTTT
D: NA; V: TRBV29-1; size: many; J: TRBJ2-7; CDR3: CSVEVLSGANYEQYF; DNA: TGCAGCGTTGAAGTACTGTCGGGGGCCAACTACGAGCAGTACTTC
D: NA; V: TRBV24-1; size: NA; J: TRBJ1-2; CDR3: CATSEPDRTYGYTF; DNA: TGTGCCACCAGTGAACCCGACAGAACCTATGGCTACACCTTC
D: TRBD1; V: TRBV7-3; size: many; J: TRBJ2-7; CDR3: CASSLTGADRVVSYEQYF; DNA: TGTGCCAGCAGCTTAACCGGCGCTGACAGGGTGGTCTCCTACGAGCAGTACTTC
D: NA; V: TRBV10-2; size: many; J: TRBJ2-7; CDR3: CASSEEGAAGYHEQYF; DNA: TGCGCCAGCAGTGAGGAAGGGGCCGCTGGGTATCACGAGCAGTACTTC
D: NA; V: TRBV10-3; size: NA; J: TRBJ1-4; CDR3: CAISGAGAGSNEKLFF; DNA: TGTGCCATCAGTGGGGCAGGGGCAGGCTCTAATGAAAAACTGTTTTTT
D: TRBD2; V: TRBV9; size: NA; J: TRBJ2-5; CDR3: CASSVALGLAGGEETQYF; DNA: TGTGCCAGCAGCGTAGCTCTGGGACTAGCGGGAGGGGAAGAGACCCAGTACTTC
D: NA; V: TRBV20-1; size: many; J: TRBJ1-2; CDR3: CSARRRLYGYTF; DNA: TGCAGTGCTAGGAGACGGCTTTATGGCTACACCTTC
D: NA; V: TRBV9; size: NA; J: TRBJ1-2; CDR3: CASSVDWGTNYGYTF; DNA: TGTGCCAGCAGCGTAGACTGGGGGACTAACTATGGCTACACCTTC
D: TRBD1; V: TRBV15; size: NA; J: TRBJ1-6; CDR3: CATSTGGTGVYSPLHF; DNA: TGTGCCACCAGCACGGGGGGGACAGGGGTTTATTCACCCCTCCACTTT
D: TRBD2; V: TRBV7-9; size: NA; J: TRBJ2-7; CDR3: CASSLWPAGSGGSCNEQYF; DNA: TGTGCCAGCAGCTTATGGCCGGCAGGGTCGGGAGGCTCCTGCAATGAGCAGTACTTC
D: TRBD2; V: TRBV20-1; size: NA; J: TRBJ2-5; CDR3: CSAPQRLAGVETQYF; DNA: TGCAGTGCTCCCCAAAGACTAGCGGGAGTGGAGACCCAGTACTTC
D: TRBD2; V: TRBV6-1; size: many; J: TRBJ2-7; CDR3: CASSEGTSGSYEQYF; DNA: TGTGCCAGCAGTGAAGGGACTAGCGGGAGCTACGAGCAGTACTTC
D: TRBD1; V: TRBV7-9; size: NA; J: TRBJ1-1; CDR3: CASSFYRGTGALNTEAFF; DNA: TGTGCCAGCAGCTTTTATCGCGGGACAGGGGCCTTGAACACTGAAGCTTTCTTT
D: TRBD1; V: TRBV6-5; size: NA; J: TRBJ1-2; CDR3: CASSLPGTGDYGYTF; DNA: TGTGCCAGCAGTCTCCCCGGGACAGGGGACTATGGCTACACCTTC
D: TRBD2; V: TRBV29-1; size: NA; J: TRBJ2-7; CDR3: CSAGTSGSEQYF; DNA: TGCAGCGCAGGGACTAGCGGGAGCGAGCAGTACTTC
D: TRBD2; V: TRBV7-9; size: many; J: TRBJ2-7; CDR3: CASSSIREGYEQYF; DNA: TGTGCCAGCAGCTCCATCAGGGAGGGTTACGAGCAGTACTTC
D: NA; V: TRBV4-1; size: many; J: TRBJ1-2; CDR3: CASSHSSGWVDGYTF; DNA: TGCGCCAGCAGCCACTCCTCAGGTTGGGTCGATGGCTACACCTTC
D: NA; V: TRBV2; size: NA; J: TRBJ2-7; CDR3: CASSEGRGRNEQYF; DNA: TGTGCCAGCAGTGAAGGTCGGGGGAGGAACGAGCAGTACTTC
D: NA; V: TRBV2; size: NA; J: TRBJ1-2; CDR3: CASSTTLVGRDGYTF; DNA: TGTGCCAGCAGTACGACCCTTGTGGGGCGGGATGGCTACACCTTC
D: NA; V: TRBV20-1; size: few; J: TRBJ1-1; CDR3: CSAREVTGDPRNTEAFF; DNA: TGCAGTGCTAGAGAAGTCACCGGGGACCCACGAAACACTGAAGCTTTCTTT
D: NA; V: TRBV19; size: NA; J: TRBJ1-2; CDR3: CASSIDPGRASGGYTF; DNA: TGTGCCAGTAGTATAGATCCCGGGAGGGCTAGTGGTGGCTACACCTTC
D: TRBD2; V: TRBV20-1; size: NA; J: TRBJ2-7; CDR3: CSATNSGGYNEQYF; DNA: TGCAGTGCCACCAATAGCGGGGGCTACAATGAGCAGTACTTC
D: TRBD1; V: TRBV7-2; size: NA; J: TRBJ1-1; CDR3: CASSTRQGRAEAFF; DNA: TGTGCCAGCAGCACCCGACAGGGTAGGGCTGAAGCTTTCTTT
D: TRBD1; V: TRBV28; size: few; J: TRBJ2-5; CDR3: CASSLAGRGRQETQYF; DNA: TGTGCCAGCAGTTTGGCCGGCAGGGGGCGCCAAGAGACCCAGTACTTC
D: NA; V: TRBV7-9; size: many; J: TRBJ2-7; CDR3: CASSLGDNSYEQYF; DNA: TGTGCCAGCAGCTTAGGGGACAACTCCTACGAGCAGTACTTC
D: TRBD1; V: TRBV7-2; size: NA; J: TRBJ2-5; CDR3: CASSFTTGMNWAQYF; DNA: TGTGCCAGCAGCTTCACGACAGGGATGAATTGGGCCCAGTACTTC
D: TRBD1; V: TRBV11-1; size: once; J: TRBJ1-1; CDR3: CAGSFGTGGTEAFF; DNA: TGTGCCGGCAGCTTCGGGACAGGGGGCACTGAAGCTTTCTTT
D: NA; V: TRBV12-3/TRBV12-4; size: few; J: TRBJ1-1; CDR3: CASSQDPGTANTEAFF; DNA: TGTGCCAGCAGCCAAGATCCCGGGACGGCGAACACTGAAGCTTTCTTT
D: NA; V: TRBV10-2; size: many; J: TRBJ2-7; CDR3: CATGRPSYEQYF; DNA: TGCGCCACCGGGCGGCCCTCCTACGAGCAGTACTTC
D: NA; V: TRBV20-1; size: NA; J: TRBJ2-1; CDR3: CSARPDFAYNEQFF; DNA: TGCAGTGCTAGACCCGACTTTGCCTACAATGAGCAGTTCTTC
D: TRBD1; V: TRBV20-1; size: NA; J: TRBJ1-1; CDR3: CSAPTGGGTEAFF; DNA: TGCAGTGCCCCGACAGGGGGTGGCACTGAAGCTTTCTTT
D: NA; V: TRBV7-9; size: NA; J: TRBJ1-1; CDR3: CASTETSGTEAFF; DNA: TGTGCCAGCACCGAGACTAGCGGGACTGAAGCTTTCTTT
D: TRBD1; V: TRBV10-3; size: once; J: TRBJ1-1; CDR3: CAIRMPGQVNTEAFF; DNA: TGTGCCATCAGAATGCCGGGACAGGTGAACACTGAAGCTTTCTTT
D: TRBD1; V: TRBV5-1; size: many; J: TRBJ1-2; CDR3: CASSDGTGQGYGYTF; DNA: TGCGCCAGCAGCGACGGGACAGGGCAGGGCTATGGCTACACCTTC
D: NA; V: TRBV30; size: few; J: TRBJ2-7; CDR3: CAWSVRSGSYEQYF; DNA: TGTGCCTGGAGTGTACGGAGCGGCTCCTACGAGCAGTACTTC
D: TRBD1; V: TRBV10-3; size: NA; J: TRBJ1-2; CDR3: CAISDRGDTYGYTF; DNA: TGTGCCATCAGTGACAGGGGGGACACCTATGGCTACACCTTC
D: NA; V: TRBV29-1; size: many; J: TRBJ1-2; CDR3: CSVARGYGYTF; DNA: TGCAGCGTTGCCAGGGGCTATGGCTACACCTTC
D: NA; V: TRBV7-2; size: NA; J: TRBJ1-4; CDR3: CASSRGTSTNEKLFF; DNA: TGTGCCAGCAGCCGTGGGACCTCAACTAATGAAAAACTGTTTTTT
D: TRBD1; V: TRBV27; size: many; J: TRBJ2-5; CDR3: CASSTTGRTGRETQYF; DNA: TGTGCCAGCAGCACCACAGGTCGGACAGGGCGAGAGACCCAGTACTTC
D: TRBD2; V: TRBV7-6; size: many; J: TRBJ2-2; CDR3: CASSHPTSGRATGELFF; DNA: TGTGCCAGCAGCCATCCGACTAGCGGGAGAGCAACCGGGGAGCTGTTTTTT
D: TRBD2; V: TRBV7-6; size: many; J: TRBJ2-5; CDR3: CASSLGASGGPPWETQYF; DNA: TGTGCCAGCAGCTTAGGTGCTAGCGGGGGCCCCCCATGGGAGACCCAGTACTTC
D: TRBD1; V: TRBV2; size: many; J: TRBJ1-2; CDR3: CASGGQAYGYTF; DNA: TGTGCCAGCGGGGGACAGGCCTATGGCTACACCTTC